The entry below gives a single T cell receptor beta chain sequence along with its context. Trimming removed 10 bases at V and 5 bases at J, with 14 bases between. CDR3 size: 12 residues. CDR1 is MNHNS, CDR2 SASEGT, per germline. Measured with immunoSEQ multiplex PCR; TCRdb has only the in-frame clones, and not every one. The sample has roughly 85,000 clones; 90% to 95% are singletons. This specimen belongs to a study of technical replicates of blood from several donors. This rearrangement joins TRBV6-1 to TRBJ1-1; D ambiguous. The TCR originated in a human donor in good health. Input material: T cells isolated from PBMCs. CDR3 sequence: CANTESWTEAFF. DNA for the CDR3: TGTGCCAACACGGAGAGTTGGACTGAAGCTTTCTTT.